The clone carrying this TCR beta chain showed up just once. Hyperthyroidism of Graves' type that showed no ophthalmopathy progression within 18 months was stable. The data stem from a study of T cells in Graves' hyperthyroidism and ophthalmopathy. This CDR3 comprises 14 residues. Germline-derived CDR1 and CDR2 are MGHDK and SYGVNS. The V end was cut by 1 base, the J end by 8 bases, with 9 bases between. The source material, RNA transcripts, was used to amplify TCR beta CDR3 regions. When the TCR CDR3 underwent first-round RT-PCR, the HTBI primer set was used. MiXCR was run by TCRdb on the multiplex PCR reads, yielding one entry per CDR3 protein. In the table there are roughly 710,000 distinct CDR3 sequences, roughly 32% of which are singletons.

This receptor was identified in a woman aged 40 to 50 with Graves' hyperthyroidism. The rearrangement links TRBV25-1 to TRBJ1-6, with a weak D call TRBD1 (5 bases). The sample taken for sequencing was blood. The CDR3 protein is CASSESPGDSPLHF. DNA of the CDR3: TGTGCCAGCAGTGAATCCCCGGGGGATTCACCCCTCCACTTT.